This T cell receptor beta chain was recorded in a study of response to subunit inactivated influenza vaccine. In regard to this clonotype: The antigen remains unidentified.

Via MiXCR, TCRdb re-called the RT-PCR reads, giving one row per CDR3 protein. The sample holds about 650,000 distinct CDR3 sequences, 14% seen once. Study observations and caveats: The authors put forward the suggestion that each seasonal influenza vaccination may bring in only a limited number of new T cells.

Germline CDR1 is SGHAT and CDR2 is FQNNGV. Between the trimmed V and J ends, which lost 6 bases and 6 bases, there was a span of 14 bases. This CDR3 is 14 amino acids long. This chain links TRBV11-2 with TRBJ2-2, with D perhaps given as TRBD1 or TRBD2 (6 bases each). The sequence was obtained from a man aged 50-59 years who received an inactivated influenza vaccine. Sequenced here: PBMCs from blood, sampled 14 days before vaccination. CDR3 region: CASRNLRGAGELFF. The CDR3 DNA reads TGTGCCAGCAGGAACTTGAGGGGGGCCGGGGAGCTGTTTTTT. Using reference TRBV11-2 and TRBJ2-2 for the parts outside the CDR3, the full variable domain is EAGVAQSPRYKIIEKRQSVAFWCNPISGHATLYWYQQILGQGPKLLIQFQNNGVVDDSQLPKDRFSAERLKGVDSTLKIQPAKLEDSAVYLCASRNLRGAGELFFGEGSRLTVL.